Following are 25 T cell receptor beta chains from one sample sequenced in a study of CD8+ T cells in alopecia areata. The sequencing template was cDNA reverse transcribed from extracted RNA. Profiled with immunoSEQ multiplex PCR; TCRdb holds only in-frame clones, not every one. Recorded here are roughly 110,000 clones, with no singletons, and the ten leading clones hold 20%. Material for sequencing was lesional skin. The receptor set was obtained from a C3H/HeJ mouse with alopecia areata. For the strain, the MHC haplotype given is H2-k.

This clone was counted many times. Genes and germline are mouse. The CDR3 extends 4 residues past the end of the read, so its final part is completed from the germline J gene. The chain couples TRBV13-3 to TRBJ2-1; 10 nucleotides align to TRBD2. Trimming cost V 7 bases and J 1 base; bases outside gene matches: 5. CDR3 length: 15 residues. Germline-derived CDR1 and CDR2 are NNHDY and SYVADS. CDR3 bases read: TGTGCCAGCCTTCTGGGGGGGCGCAACTATGCT. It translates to CASLLGGRNYA. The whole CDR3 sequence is CASLLGGRNYAEQFF.

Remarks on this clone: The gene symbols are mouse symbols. CDR3 amino acids: CASSDDSSYEQYF. The CDR3 bases that were read are TGTGCAAGCAGCGACGACAGCTCCTAT. This chain connects TRBV16 to TRBJ2-7; TRBD1 is a possible D gene (5 bases). The read gets to within 4 residues of the CDR3 end, and the germline J gene fills in the rest. CDR1 SGHSA and CDR2 FRNQAP come from the germline V gene. The CDR3 covers 13 residues. V lost 5 bases to trimming and J lost 0 bases, with 8 bases between them.

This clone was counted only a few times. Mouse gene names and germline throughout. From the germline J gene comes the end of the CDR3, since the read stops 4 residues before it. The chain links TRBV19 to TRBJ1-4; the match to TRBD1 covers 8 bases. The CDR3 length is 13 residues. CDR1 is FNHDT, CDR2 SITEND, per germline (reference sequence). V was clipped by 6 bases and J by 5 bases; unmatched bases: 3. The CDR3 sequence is CASTGQANERLFF. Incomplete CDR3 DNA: TGTGCCAGCACGGGACAGGCGAACGAA.

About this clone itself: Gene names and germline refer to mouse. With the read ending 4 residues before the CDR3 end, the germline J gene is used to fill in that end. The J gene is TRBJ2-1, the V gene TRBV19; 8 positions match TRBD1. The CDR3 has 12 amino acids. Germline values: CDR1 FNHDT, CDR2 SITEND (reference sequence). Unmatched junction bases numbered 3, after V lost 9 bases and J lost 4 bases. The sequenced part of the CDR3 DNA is TGTGCCAACCAGGGGGCATATGCT. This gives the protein CANQGAYA. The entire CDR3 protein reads CANQGAYAEQFF.

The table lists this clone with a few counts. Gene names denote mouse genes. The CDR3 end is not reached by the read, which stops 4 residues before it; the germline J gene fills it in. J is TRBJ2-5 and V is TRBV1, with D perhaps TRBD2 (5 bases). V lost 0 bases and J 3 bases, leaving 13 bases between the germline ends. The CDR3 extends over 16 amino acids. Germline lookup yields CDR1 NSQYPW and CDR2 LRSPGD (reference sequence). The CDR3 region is CTCSADLGLGQDTQYF. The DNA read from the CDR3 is TGCACCTGCAGTGCAGATCTCGGACTCGGGCAAGAC.

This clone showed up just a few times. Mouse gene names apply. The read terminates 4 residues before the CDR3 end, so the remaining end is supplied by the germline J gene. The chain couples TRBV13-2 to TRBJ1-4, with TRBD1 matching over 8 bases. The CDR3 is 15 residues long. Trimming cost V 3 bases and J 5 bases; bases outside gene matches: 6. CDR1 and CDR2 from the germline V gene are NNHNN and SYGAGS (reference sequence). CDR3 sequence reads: CASGGRDRKNERLFF. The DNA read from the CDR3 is TGTGCCAGCGGTGGCCGGGACAGGAAAAACGAA.

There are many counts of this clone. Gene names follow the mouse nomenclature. CDR3 DNA, as far as it was read: TGTGCCAGCAGGGTGGACTGGGGGGGCGCAGAT. Amino acid sequence: CASRVDWGGAD. In full, the CDR3 is CASRVDWGGADEQYF. The chain is built from TRBV13-3 and TRBJ2-7; TRBD2 matches 13 bases. The read terminates 4 residues before the CDR3 end, so the remaining end is supplied by the germline J gene. The germline CDR1 and CDR2 sequences are NNHDY and SYVADS. This CDR3 is built from 15 residues.

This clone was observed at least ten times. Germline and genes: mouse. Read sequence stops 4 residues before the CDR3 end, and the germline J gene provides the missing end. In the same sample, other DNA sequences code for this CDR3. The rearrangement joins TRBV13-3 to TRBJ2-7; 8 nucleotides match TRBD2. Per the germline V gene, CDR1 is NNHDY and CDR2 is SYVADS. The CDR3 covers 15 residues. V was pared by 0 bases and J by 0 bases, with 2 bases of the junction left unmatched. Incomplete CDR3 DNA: TGTGCCAGCAGTGATGCGGGGACTGGCTCCTAT. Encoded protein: CASSDAGTGSY. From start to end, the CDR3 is CASSDAGTGSYEQYF.

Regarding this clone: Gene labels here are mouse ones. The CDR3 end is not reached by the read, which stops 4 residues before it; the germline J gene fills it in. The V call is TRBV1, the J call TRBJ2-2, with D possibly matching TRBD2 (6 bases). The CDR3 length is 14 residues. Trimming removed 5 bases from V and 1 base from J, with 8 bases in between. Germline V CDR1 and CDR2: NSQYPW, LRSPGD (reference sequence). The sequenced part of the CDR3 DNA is TGCACCTGCAGTCCGGGGGGAAACACCGGG. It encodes CTCSPGGNTG. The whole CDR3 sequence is CTCSPGGNTGQLYF.

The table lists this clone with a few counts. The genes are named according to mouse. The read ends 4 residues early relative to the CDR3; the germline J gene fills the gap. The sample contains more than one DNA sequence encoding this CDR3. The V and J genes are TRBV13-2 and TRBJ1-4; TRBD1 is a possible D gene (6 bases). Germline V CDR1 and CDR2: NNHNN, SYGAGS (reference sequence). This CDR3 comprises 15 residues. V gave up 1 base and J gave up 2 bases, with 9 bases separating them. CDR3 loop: CASGDRGISNERLFF. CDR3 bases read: TGTGCCAGCGGTGATAGGGGGATATCCAACGAA.

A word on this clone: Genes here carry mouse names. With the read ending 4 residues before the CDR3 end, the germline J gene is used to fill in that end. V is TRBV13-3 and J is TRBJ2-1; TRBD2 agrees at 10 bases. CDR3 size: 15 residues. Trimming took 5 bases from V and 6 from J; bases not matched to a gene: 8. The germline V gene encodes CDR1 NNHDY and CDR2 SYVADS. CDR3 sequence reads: CASSPDWGVGAEQFF. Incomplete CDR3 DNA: TGTGCCAGCAGCCCCGACTGGGGGGTGGGTGCT.

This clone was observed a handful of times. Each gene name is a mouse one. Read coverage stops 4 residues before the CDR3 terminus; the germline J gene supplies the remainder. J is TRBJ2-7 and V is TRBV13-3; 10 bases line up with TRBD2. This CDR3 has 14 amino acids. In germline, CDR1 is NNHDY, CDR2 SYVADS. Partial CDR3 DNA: TGTGCCAGCAGTGGGACTGGGGGCCCGTAT. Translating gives CASSGTGGPY. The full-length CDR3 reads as CASSGTGGPYEQYF.

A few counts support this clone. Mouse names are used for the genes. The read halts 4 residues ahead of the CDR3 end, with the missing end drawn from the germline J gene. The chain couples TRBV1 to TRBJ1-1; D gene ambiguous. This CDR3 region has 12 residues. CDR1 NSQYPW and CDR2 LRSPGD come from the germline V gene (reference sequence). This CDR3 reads CTCSAPRTEVFF. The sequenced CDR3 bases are TGCACCTGCAGTGCGCCCAGGACA.

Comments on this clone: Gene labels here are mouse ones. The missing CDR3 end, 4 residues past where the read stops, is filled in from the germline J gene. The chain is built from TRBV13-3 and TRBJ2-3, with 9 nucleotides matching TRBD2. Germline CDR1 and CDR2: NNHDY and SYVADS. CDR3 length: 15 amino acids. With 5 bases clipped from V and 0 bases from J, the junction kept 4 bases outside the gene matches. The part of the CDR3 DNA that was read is TGTGCCAGCAGGACTGGGGGCTCGAGTGCAGAA. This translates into CASRTGGSSAE. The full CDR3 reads CASRTGGSSAETLYF.

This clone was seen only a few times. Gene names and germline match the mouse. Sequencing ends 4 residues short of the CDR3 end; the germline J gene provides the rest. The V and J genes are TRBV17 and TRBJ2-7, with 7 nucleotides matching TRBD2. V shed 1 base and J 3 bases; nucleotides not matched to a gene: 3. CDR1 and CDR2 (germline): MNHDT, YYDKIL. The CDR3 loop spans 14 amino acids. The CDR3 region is CASSRGAGGYEQYF. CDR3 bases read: TGTGCTAGCAGTAGAGGCGCTGGGGGCTAT.

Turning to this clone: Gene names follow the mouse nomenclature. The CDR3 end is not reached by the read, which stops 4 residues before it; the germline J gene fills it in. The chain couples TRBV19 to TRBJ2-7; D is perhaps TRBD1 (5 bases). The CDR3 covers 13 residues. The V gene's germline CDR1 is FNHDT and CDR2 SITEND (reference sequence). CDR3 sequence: CASTSTEKYEQYF. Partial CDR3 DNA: TGTGCCAGCACCTCGACAGAAAAATAT.

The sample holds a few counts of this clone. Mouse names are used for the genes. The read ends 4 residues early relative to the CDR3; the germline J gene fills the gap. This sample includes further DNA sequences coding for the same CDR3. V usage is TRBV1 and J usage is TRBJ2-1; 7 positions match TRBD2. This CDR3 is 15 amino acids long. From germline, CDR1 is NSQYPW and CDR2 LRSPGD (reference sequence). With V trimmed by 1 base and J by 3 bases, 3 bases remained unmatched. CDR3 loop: CTCSAGTGPYAEQFF. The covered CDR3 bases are TGCACCTGCAGTGCAGGGACTGGCCCCTATGCT. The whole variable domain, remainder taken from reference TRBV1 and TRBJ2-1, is VTLLEQNPRWRLVPRGQAVNLRCILKNSQYPWMSWYQQDLQKQLQWLFTLRSPGDKEVKSLPGADYLATRVTDTELRLQVANMSQGRTLYCTCSAGTGPYAEQFFGPGTRLTVL.

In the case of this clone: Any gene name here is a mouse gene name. The CDR3 here is CASSGSPNERLFF. CDR3 DNA (partial): TGTGCCAGCAGTGGCAGTCCCAACGAA. The gene calls are TRBV13-3 and TRBJ1-4, with D unresolved. From the germline J gene comes the end of the CDR3, since the read stops 4 residues before it. This CDR3 has 13 amino acids. The ends were cut back, 3 bases at V and 3 bases at J, with 6 bases in the middle. Germline assignment: CDR1 NNHDY and CDR2 SYVADS.

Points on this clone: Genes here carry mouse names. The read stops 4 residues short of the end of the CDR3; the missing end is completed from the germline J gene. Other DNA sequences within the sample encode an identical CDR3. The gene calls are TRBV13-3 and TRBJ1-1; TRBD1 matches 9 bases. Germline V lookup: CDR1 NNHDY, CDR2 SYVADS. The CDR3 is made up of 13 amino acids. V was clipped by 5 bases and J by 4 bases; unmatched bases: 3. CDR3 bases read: TGTGCCAGCAGGACAGGGGGAGGCACA. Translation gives CASRTGGGT. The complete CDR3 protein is CASRTGGGTEVFF.

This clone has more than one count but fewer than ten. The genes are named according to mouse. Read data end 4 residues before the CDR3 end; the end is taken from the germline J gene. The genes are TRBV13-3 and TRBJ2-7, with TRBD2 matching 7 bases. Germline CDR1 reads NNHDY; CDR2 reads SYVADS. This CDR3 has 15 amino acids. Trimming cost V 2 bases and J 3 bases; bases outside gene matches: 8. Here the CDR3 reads CASSEPPLGLYEQYF. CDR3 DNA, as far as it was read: TGTGCCAGCAGTGAACCCCCACTGGGGCTCTAT.

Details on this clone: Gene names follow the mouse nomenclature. CDR3 sequence: CASSDRGQGFNERLFF. The CDR3 DNA, read in part, is TGTGCCAGCAGTGATAGGGGACAGGGGTTCAACGAA. The rearrangement joins TRBV13-3 to TRBJ1-4; 10 nucleotides agree with TRBD1. The DNA ends 4 residues before the CDR3 does, and the rest of the CDR3 is filled in from the germline J gene. Per germline, CDR1 NNHDY and CDR2 SYVADS. Trimming removed 1 base from V and 4 bases from J; junction bases left unmatched: 4. There are 16 residues in the CDR3.

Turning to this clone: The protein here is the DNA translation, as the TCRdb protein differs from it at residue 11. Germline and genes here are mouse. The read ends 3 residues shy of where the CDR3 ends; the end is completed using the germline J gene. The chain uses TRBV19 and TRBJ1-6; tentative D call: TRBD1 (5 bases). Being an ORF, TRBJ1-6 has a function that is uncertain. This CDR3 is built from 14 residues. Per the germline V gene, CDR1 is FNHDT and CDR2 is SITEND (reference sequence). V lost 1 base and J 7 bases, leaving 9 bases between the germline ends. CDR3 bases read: TGTGCCAGCAGTATATGGGGGGACAATTCGCCC. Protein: CASSIWGDNSP. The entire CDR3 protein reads CASSIWGDNSPLYF.

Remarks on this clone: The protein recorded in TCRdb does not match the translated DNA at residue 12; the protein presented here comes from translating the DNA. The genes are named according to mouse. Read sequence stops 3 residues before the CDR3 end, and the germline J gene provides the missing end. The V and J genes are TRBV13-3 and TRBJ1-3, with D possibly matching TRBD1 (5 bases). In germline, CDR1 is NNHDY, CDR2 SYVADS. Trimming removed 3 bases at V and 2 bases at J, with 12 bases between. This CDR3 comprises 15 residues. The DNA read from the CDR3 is TGTGCCAGCAGTGGGGTCCGGACAACTGGAAATACG. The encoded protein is CASSGVRTTGNT. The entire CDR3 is CASSGVRTTGNTLYF.

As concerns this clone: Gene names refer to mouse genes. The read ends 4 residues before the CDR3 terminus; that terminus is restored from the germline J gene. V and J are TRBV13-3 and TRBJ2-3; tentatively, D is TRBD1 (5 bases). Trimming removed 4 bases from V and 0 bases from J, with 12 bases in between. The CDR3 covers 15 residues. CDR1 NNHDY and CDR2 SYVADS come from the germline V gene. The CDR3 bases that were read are TGTGCCAGCAGTTCCGACAGTACTAGTGCAGAA. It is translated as CASSSDSTSAE. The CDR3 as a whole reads CASSSDSTSAETLYF.

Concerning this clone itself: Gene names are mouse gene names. Partial CDR3 DNA: TGTGCCAGCAGTTCCCGACTGGGGGGGAACCAAGAC. It yields the protein CASSSRLGGNQD. The full CDR3 is CASSSRLGGNQDTQYF. This chain uses TRBV19 with TRBJ2-5, with 11 bases lining up with TRBD2. The sequenced fragment ends 4 residues before the CDR3 boundary, so the rest is inferred from the germline J gene. The germline gives CDR1 FNHDT, CDR2 SITEND (reference sequence). The V segment lost 4 bases and the J segment 0 bases; nucleotides outside the gene matches: 4. The CDR3 sequence is 16 residues long. Filled out from reference TRBV19 and TRBJ2-5, the complete variable domain reads GGIITQTPKFLIGQEGQKLTLKCQQNFNHDTMYWYRQDSGKGLRLIYYSITENDLQKGDLSEGYDASREKKSSFSLTVTSAQKNEMAVFLCASSSRLGGNQDTQYFGPGTRLLVL.